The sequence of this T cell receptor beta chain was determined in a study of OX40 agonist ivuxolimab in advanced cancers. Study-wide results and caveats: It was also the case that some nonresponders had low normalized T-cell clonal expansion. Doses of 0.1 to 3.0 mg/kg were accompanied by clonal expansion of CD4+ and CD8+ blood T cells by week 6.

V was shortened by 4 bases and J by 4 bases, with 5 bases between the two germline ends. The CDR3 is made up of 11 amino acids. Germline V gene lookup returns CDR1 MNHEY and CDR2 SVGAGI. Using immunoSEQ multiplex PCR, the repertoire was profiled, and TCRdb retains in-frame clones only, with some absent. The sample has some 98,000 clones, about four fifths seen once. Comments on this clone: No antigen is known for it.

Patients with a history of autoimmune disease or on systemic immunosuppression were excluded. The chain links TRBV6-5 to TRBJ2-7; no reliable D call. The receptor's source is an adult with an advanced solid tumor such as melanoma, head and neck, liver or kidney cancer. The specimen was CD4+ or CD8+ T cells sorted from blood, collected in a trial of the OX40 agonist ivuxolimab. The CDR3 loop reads CASSSPYEQYF. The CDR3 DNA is TGTGCCAGCAGTTCACCATACGAGCAGTACTTC.